Sequencing of this T cell receptor (beta chain) was carried out in a study of OX40 agonist ivuxolimab in advanced cancers. Germline V CDR1 and CDR2: MGHDK, SYGVNS. The CDR3 consists of 13 residues. V was clipped by 6 bases and J by 6 bases, with 13 bases between them. The data were produced by immunoSEQ multiplex PCR, yet TCRdb's version contains in-frame clones alone and is incomplete. The sample carries around 60,000 clones, about 90% recorded once. This specimen was CD4+ or CD8+ T cells sorted from blood, taken in a trial of the OX40 agonist ivuxolimab. This clonotype was sampled from an adult with an advanced solid tumor such as melanoma, head and neck, liver or kidney cancer. The V call is TRBV25-1, the J call TRBJ2-3, with D unclear. In DNA form, the CDR3 reads TGTGCCAGCAGAAATGGAGAGCGTGATACGCAGTATTTT. Its protein is CASRNGERDTQYF.